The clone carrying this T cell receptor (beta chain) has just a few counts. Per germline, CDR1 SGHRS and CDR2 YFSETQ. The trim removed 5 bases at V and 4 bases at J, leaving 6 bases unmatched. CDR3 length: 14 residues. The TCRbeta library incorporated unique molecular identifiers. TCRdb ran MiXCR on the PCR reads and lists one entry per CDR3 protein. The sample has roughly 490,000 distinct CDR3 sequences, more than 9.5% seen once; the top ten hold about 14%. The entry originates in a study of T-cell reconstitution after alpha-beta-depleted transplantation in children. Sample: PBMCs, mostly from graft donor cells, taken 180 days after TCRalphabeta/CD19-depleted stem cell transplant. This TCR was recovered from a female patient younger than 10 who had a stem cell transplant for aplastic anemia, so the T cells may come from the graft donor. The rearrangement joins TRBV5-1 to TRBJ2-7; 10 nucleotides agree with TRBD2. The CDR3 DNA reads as TGCGCCAGCAGTACTAGCGGGACAATGTACGAGCAGTACTTC. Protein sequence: CASSTSGTMYEQYF.